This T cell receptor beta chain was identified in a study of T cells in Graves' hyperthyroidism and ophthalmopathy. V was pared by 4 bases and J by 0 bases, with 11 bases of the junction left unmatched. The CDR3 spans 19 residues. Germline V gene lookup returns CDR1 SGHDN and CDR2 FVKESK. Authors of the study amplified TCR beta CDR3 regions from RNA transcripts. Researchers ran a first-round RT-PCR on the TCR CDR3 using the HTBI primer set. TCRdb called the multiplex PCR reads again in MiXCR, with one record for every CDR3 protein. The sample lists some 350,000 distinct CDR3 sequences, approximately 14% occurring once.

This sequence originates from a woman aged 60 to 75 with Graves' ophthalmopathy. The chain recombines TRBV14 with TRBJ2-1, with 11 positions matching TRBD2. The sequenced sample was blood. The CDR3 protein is CASSPRRGLAVYSYNEQFF. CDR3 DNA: TGTGCCAGCAGCCCACGCCGGGGACTAGCGGTATACTCCTACAATGAGCAGTTCTTC. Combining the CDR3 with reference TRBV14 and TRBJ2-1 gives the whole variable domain EAGVTQFPSHSVIEKGQTVTLRCDPISGHDNLYWYRRVMGKEIKFLLHFVKESKQDESGMPNNRFLAERTGGTYSTLKVQPAELEDSGVYFCASSPRRGLAVYSYNEQFFGPGTRLTVL.